This entry lists 27 T cell receptor beta chains sequenced from one sample in a study of vaccination and CD4 T cells after COVID-19. Cultured CD4+ T cell DNA underwent sequencing with the Oncomine TCR Beta short-read assay. TCRdb fed the PCR reads into MiXCR, producing one record per CDR3 protein. The table has about 15,000 distinct CDR3 sequences, about 33% seen once. Treatment noted: 10-day PBMC culture with coronavirus spike peptide pools or control peptides (ViraFEST assay). These TCRs' antigens remain unknown. Material: cultured CD4+ T cells from blood. These receptor sequences come from a human donor with COVID-19.

This clonotype was detected a few times. CDR3 sequence reads: CASSSVGPYEQYF. The CDR3 nucleotides are TGTGCCAGCAGCTCGGTGGGCCCCTACGAGCAGTACTTC. The chain joins TRBV11-2 to TRBJ2-7, with no clear D. The ends were cut back, 4 bases at V and 2 bases at J, with 9 bases in the middle. Germline CDR1 reads SGHAT; CDR2 reads FQNNGV. CDR3 length equals 13 residues.

The table lists this clonotype with a few counts. This sequence joins TRBV20-1 and TRBJ2-3; 11 nucleotides align to TRBD2. This CDR3 has 15 amino acids. With 5 bases clipped from V and 0 bases from J, the junction kept 4 bases outside the gene matches. Germline CDR1 is DFQATT and CDR2 is SNEGSKA (reference sequence). For the CDR3, the DNA is TGCAGTGCTTCTAGCGGGGGGCTTAGCACAGATACGCAGTATTTT. This translates into CSASSGGLSTDTQYF.

This clonotype was found a few times. The rearrangement links TRBV5-1 to TRBJ2-5; 9 positions match TRBD1. After removal of 4 bases from V and 5 bases from J, the junction contained 12 bases not matched to a gene. CDR1 is SGHRS and CDR2 is YFSETQ in the germline V gene. This CDR3 is 16 amino acids long. The CDR3 DNA is TGCGCCAGCAGCGAAGGGACAGGGACAGGAAGGGAGACCCAGTACTTC. Protein: CASSEGTGTGRETQYF.

This clonotype was counted only a few times. The V and J genes are TRBV6-2 or TRBV6-3 and TRBJ1-5; TRBD1 matches at 8 bases. The CDR3 spans 13 residues. CDR1 is MNHEY and CDR2 is SVGEGT in the germline V gene. Trimming took 5 bases from V and 10 from J; bases not matched to a gene: 7. The CDR3 coding sequence is TGTGCCAGCAGTCCGGGACAGGTCCCTCCCCAGCATTTT. Translated: CASSPGQVPPQHF.

The J gene is TRBJ2-7, the V gene TRBV21-1; whether TRBD2, the table's D call, matches the DNA was not checked. TRBV21-1 counts as a pseudogene. The CDR3 has 18 residues. In DNA, the CDR3 is TGTGCCAGCAGCAAAAGGGGGGAGGGGCGACTTATAGTCCCTAAGCAGTACTTC. Encoded protein: CASSKRGEGRLIVPKQYF.

This chain connects TRBV5-4 to TRBJ2-2, with TRBD2 matching 12 bases. Germline CDR1 reads SGHNT; CDR2 reads YYREEE (reference sequence). The CDR3 totals 17 residues. With V trimmed by 5 bases and J by 0 bases, 5 bases remained unmatched. The CDR3 protein is CASRPGLAGANTGELFF. CDR3 DNA: TGTGCCAGCAGACCGGGACTAGCGGGCGCGAACACCGGGGAGCTGTTTTTT.

By frequency in the sample, this clonotype is large (0.1 to 1%). The V gene is TRBV6-5, the J gene TRBJ2-3; D may be TRBD1 or TRBD2 (5 bases each). The CDR3 extends over 15 amino acids. Trimming cost V 0 bases and J 9 bases, with 16 bases left between them. The germline V gene encodes CDR1 MNHEY and CDR2 SVGAGI. This chain's CDR3 is CASSYSTAWWGTQYF. The CDR3 DNA sequence: TGTGCCAGCAGTTACTCAACCGCTTGGTGGGGGACGCAGTATTTT.

By proportion, this clonotype is medium-sized (0.01 to 0.1%). The J gene is TRBJ1-2, the V gene TRBV27; 11 positions agree with TRBD1. The CDR3 is 15 amino acids. V lost 6 bases to trimming and J lost 3 bases; unmatched junction nucleotides: 6. Germline CDR1 is MNHEY and CDR2 is SMNVEV (reference sequence). The chain's CDR3 is CASRRPGQGDYGYTF. For the CDR3, the DNA is TGTGCCAGCAGACGTCCGGGACAGGGGGACTATGGCTACACCTTC.

This clonotype was observed a few times. CDR3 amino acids: CASSDEVVQRNQPQHF. In nucleotides, the CDR3 is TGTGCCAGCAGTGATGAAGTCGTACAGCGAAATCAGCCCCAGCATTTT. The chain carries TRBV2 and TRBJ1-5, with D uncertain. In germline, CDR1 is SNHLY, CDR2 FYNNEI. This CDR3 region has 16 residues. V dropped 3 bases and J dropped 4 bases, with 16 bases sitting between them. The full variable domain, its missing parts supplied by reference TRBV2 and TRBJ1-5, is EPEVTQTPSHQVTQMGQEVILRCVPISNHLYFYWYRQILGQKVEFLVSFYNNEISEKSEIFDDQFSVERPDGSNFTLKIRSTKLEDSAMYFCASSDEVVQRNQPQHFGDGTRLSIL.

This clonotype was detected only a few times. The rearrangement joins TRBV15 to TRBJ2-7; D not resolved. There are 15 residues in the CDR3. The germline V and J ends were trimmed by 8 bases and 0 bases, with 17 bases remaining between them. Germline values: CDR1 LNHNV, CDR2 YYDKDF (reference sequence). CDR3 residues: CATRIKTASSYEQYF. The CDR3 coding sequence is TGTGCCACCCGGATCAAAACAGCAAGCTCCTACGAGCAGTACTTC.

The J gene is TRBJ2-7, the V gene TRBV7-2, with 12 bases lining up with TRBD2. V lost 1 base, J lost 6 bases, and 13 bases stayed unmatched. Germline CDR1 SGHTA, CDR2 FQGNSA. The CDR3 contains 18 residues. In DNA, the CDR3 is TGTGCCAGCAGCTTAGGACTAGCGGGGGCCCTCCCCCCACTCGAGCAGTACTTC. This gives the protein CASSLGLAGALPPLEQYF.

This rearrangement joins TRBV15 to TRBJ2-3, with 14 bases matching TRBD2. Germline values: CDR1 LNHNV, CDR2 YYDKDF (reference sequence). The V segment lost 2 bases and the J segment 6 bases; nucleotides outside the gene matches: 10. The CDR3 spans 18 residues. CDR3 sequence: CATSRPKTSGGAGDTQYF. CDR3 in DNA: TGTGCCACCAGCAGACCCAAGACTAGCGGGGGGGCTGGGGATACGCAGTATTTT.

This clonotype has a handful of counts. The CDR3 here is CASSIYIQGNTEAFF. In DNA form, the CDR3 reads TGTGCCAGTAGTATCTACATACAGGGGAACACTGAAGCTTTCTTT. The V gene is TRBV19, the J gene TRBJ1-1, with D maybe TRBD1 (6 bases). Germline V CDR1 and CDR2: LNHDA, SQIVND (reference sequence). This CDR3 has 15 amino acids. The V and J ends lost 3 bases and 1 base respectively, with 12 bases between them.

This clonotype has only a few counts. V usage is TRBV6-1 and J usage is TRBJ2-7; 9 positions agree with TRBD1. CDR3 length: 15 amino acids. Germline lookup yields CDR1 MNHNS and CDR2 SASEGT. J lost 2 bases, V lost 5 bases, and 7 bases had no gene match. The DNA for the CDR3 is TGTGCCAGCAGTCTACAGGGGGCTGCTCCCTACGAGCAGTACTTC. As protein: CASSLQGAAPYEQYF.

The chain joins TRBV19 to TRBJ1-3; D gene uncertain. This CDR3 contains 15 residues. V lost 3 bases and J lost 1, with 10 bases in between. The V gene's germline CDR1 is LNHDA and CDR2 SQIVND (reference sequence). As DNA, the CDR3 is TGTGCCAGTAGTATCACAGTCTCGTCTGGAAACACCATATATTTT. Its translation: CASSITVSSGNTIYF.

The chain couples TRBV7-2 to TRBJ2-7, with TRBD1 identical over 8 bases. Germline V CDR1 and CDR2: SGHTA, FQGNSA. The CDR3 length is 15 residues. The junction had 14 bases not matched to a gene; V was cut back by 7 bases and J by 6 bases. The CDR3 loop is CASTQQGQVVSEQYF. As DNA, the CDR3 is TGTGCCAGCACCCAACAGGGACAGGTCGTAAGCGAGCAGTACTTC.

This clonotype was counted between two and nine times. The chain couples TRBV4-1 to TRBJ2-5; D not certain. With 0 bases removed from V and 5 bases from J, the gap between germline ends came to 10 bases. The CDR3 has 14 residues. Per the germline V gene, CDR1 is MGHRA and CDR2 is YSYEKL. This CDR3 is CASSQEGPRETQYF. The CDR3 DNA follows: TGCGCCAGCAGCCAAGAAGGCCCGCGGGAGACCCAGTACTTC.

The V call is TRBV7-3, the J call TRBJ1-4; D gene ambiguous. With 5 bases removed from V and 6 bases from J, the gap between germline ends came to 10 bases. The CDR3 length is 13 residues. The V gene's germline CDR1 is SGHTA and CDR2 FQGTGA. CDR3 sequence reads: CASSPGPYEKLFF. The CDR3 nucleotides are TGTGCCAGCAGCCCTGGACCCTATGAAAAACTGTTTTTT.

This chain connects TRBV18 to TRBJ1-3; D call uncertain. The CDR3 consists of 13 residues. Germline assignment: CDR1 KGHSH and CDR2 LQKENI. V lost 3 bases, J lost 0 bases, and 3 bases lay in between. CDR3 nucleotides: TGTGCCAGCTCACCGGCCTCTGGAAACACCATATATTTT. This sequence encodes CASSPASGNTIYF.

The V and J genes are TRBV18 and TRBJ2-1, with D perhaps TRBD2 (5 bases). Trimming shortened V by 8 bases and J by 6 bases, and 17 bases separated the two germline ends. The CDR3 covers 14 residues. Germline loops: CDR1 KGHSH, CDR2 LQKENI. CDR3 amino acids: CASAGQRESNEQFF. The CDR3 nucleotides are TGTGCCAGCGCGGGCCAGAGAGAGAGCAATGAGCAGTTCTTC.

This chain joins TRBV6-1 and TRBJ2-1; 11 nucleotides match TRBD2. Germline CDR1 is MNHNS and CDR2 is SASEGT. The J segment lost 0 bases and the V segment lost 6 bases, leaving 7 bases of the junction unmatched. The CDR3 consists of 17 residues. DNA for the CDR3: TGTGCCAGCAGACCCAGCCTAGCGGGGGGCTCCTACAATGAGCAGTTCTTC. As protein: CASRPSLAGGSYNEQFF.

This chain connects TRBV20-1 to TRBJ1-1, with TRBD1 matching 9 bases. V shed 5 bases, J shed 0 bases, and the junction held 13 bases outside the gene matches. Germline V CDR1 and CDR2: DFQATT, SNEGSKA (reference sequence). The CDR3 length is 17 residues. CDR3 protein: CSAAAFGTGFMNTEAFF. In DNA form, the CDR3 reads TGCAGTGCTGCGGCCTTTGGGACAGGGTTCATGAACACTGAAGCTTTCTTT.

This chain links TRBV6-4 with TRBJ2-3; TRBD2 agrees at 12 bases. In germline, CDR1 is MRHNA, CDR2 SNTAGT. The CDR3 totals 14 residues. V shed 4 bases and J 6 bases; nucleotides not matched to a gene: 2. CDR3 sequence (DNA): TGTGCCAGCAGTGGGACTAGCGGGGCGGATACGCAGTATTTT. Encoded protein: CASSGTSGADTQYF.

Only a few counts were recorded for this clonotype. The chain has TRBV11-3 and TRBJ1-1, with D perhaps TRBD1 (5 bases). Deletions cut 5 bases from V and 4 bases from J, with 14 bases between. There are 14 residues in the CDR3. Germline V gene sequence: CDR1 SGHNT, CDR2 YENEEA. The CDR3 coding sequence is TGTGCCAGCAGCCCGCGCGGGGGTCTCACTGAAGCTTTCTTT. It codes for CASSPRGGLTEAFF.

V usage is TRBV6-5 and J usage is TRBJ2-7, with TRBD1 matching over 7 bases. From germline, CDR1 is MNHEY and CDR2 SVGAGI. The trim removed 0 bases at V and 2 bases at J, leaving 10 bases unmatched. CDR3 length: 17 amino acids. CDR3 protein: CASSYSGRQGSTYEQYF. DNA for the CDR3: TGTGCCAGCAGTTACTCCGGACGACAGGGAAGCACCTACGAGCAGTACTTC.

This clonotype was picked up a small number of times. CDR3 nucleotides: TGTGCCAGCAGTTACCACAGGGGACCGAGCTCCTATAATTCACCCCTCCACTTT. Its translation is CASSYHRGPSSYNSPLHF. The chain combines TRBV6-5 with TRBJ1-6; TRBD1 matches 7 bases. V was pared by 2 bases and J by 0 bases, with 7 bases of the junction left unmatched. This CDR3 comprises 18 residues. Per germline, CDR1 MNHEY and CDR2 SVGAGI.

This clonotype was seen more than once but under ten times. This chain uses TRBV20-1 with TRBJ2-7; TRBD2 is a possible D gene (5 bases). This CDR3 has 13 amino acids. Trimming removed 3 bases from V and 7 bases from J, with 16 bases in between. From germline, CDR1 is DFQATT and CDR2 SNEGSKA (reference sequence). This chain's CDR3 is CSASPRVSGEQYF. The CDR3 DNA follows: TGCAGTGCTAGTCCCCGGGTTTCGGGAGAGCAGTACTTC.